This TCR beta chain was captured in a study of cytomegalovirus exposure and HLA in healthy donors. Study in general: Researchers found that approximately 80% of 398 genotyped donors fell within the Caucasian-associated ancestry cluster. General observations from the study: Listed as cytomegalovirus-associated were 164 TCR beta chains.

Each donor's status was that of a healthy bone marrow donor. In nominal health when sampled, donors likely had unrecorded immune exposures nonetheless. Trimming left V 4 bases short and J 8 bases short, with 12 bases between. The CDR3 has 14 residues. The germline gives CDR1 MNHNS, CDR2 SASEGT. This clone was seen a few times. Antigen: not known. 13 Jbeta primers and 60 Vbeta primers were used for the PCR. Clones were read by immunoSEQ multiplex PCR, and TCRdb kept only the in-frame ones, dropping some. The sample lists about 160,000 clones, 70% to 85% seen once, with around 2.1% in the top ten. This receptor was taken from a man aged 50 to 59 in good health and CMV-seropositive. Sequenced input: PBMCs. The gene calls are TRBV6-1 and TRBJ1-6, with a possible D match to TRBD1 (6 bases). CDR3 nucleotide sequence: TGTGCCAGCAGTGTAACCCACAGGGATTCACCCCTCCACTTT. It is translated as CASSVTHRDSPLHF.